This T cell receptor (beta chain) comes out of a study of response to subunit inactivated influenza vaccine (dated by TCRdb to 2016 to 2019). Regarding the research as a whole: Deep quantitative profiling of the T cell receptor repertoire was used in the study to follow responses to a trivalent subunit inactivated influenza vaccine.

Library method: RT-PCR. The sequencer was an Illumina HiSeq 2500. The public reads were quality trimmed at Q25 with fastp and then assembled into clones with MiXCR by TCRdb, keeping productive beta chains. Entries that share a CDR3 protein sequence are merged under the most common genes and DNA. This sample is represented by more than 550,000 distinct CDR3 sequences; roughly 10% of them were singletons. The ten largest clones represent 10% of the sample. The CDR3 measures 12 amino acids from cysteine to phenylalanine. The DNA shown is the 36-base CDR3, in frame from base 1. V is cut by 2 bases and J by 3 bases, and the space between the germline ends is 5 bases. For CDR1 and CDR2, the germline V gene (reference sequence) lists MNHNY and SVGAGI. Note on this clonotype: The antigen this receptor binds is unknown. No quality values exist for individual bases; no much larger clone is one base distant.

Beyond this particular receptor, the publication reports: According to the authors, only a limited number of new T cells may be recruited by each seasonal influenza vaccination.

The chain is assembled from TRBV6-6 and TRBJ2-7; the D gene remains uncertain. The input for sequencing was PBMCs from blood, taken on the day of vaccination. The receptor comes from a man aged 45 to 65 who received an inactivated influenza vaccine. Donor details come from another sample of the same person, matched by shared clones. The DNA sequence follows: TGTGCCAGCAGTTACACCCGCTACGAGCAGTACTTC. Its protein reads: CASSYTRYEQYF.